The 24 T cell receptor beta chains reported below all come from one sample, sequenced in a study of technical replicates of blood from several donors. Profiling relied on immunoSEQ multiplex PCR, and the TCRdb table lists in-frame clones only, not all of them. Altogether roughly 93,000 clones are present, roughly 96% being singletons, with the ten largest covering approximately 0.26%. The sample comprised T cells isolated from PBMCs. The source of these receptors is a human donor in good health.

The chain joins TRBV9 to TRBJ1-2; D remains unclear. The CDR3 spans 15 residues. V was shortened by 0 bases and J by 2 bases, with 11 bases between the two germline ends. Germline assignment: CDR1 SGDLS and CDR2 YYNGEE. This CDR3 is CASSVEQAGNYGYTF. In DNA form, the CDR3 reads TGTGCCAGCAGCGTAGAGCAGGCAGGAAACTATGGCTACACCTTC.

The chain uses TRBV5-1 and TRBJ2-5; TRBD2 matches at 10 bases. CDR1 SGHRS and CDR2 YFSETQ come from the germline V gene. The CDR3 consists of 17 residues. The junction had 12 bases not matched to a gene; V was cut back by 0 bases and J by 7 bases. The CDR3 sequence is CASSLEASGSPGGTQYF. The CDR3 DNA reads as TGCGCCAGCAGCTTGGAGGCTAGCGGGAGCCCTGGCGGGACCCAGTACTTC. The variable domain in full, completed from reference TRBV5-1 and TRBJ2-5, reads KAGVTQTPRYLIKTRGQQVTLSCSPISGHRSVSWYQQTPGQGLQFLFEYFSETQRNKGNFPGRFSGRQFSNSRSEMNVSTLELGDSALYLCASSLEASGSPGGTQYFGPGTRLLVL.

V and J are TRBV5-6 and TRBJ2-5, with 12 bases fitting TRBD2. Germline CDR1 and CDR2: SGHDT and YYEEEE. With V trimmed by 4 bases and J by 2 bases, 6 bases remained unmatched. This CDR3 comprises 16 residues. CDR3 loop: CASSPRLAGDQETQYF. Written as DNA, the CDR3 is TGTGCCAGCAGCCCCCGACTAGCGGGAGATCAAGAGACCCAGTACTTC.

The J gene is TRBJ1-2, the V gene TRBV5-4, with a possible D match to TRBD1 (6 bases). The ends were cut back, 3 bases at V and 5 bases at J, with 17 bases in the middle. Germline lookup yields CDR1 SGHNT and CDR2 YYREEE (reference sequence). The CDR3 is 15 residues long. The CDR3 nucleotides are TGTGCCAGCAGCTCCAAGCAGGGGTCCCAATATGGCTACACCTTC. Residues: CASSSKQGSQYGYTF.

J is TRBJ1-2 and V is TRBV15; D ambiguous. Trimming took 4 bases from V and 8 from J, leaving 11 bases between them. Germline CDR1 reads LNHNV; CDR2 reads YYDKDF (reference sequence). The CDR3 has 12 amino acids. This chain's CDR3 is CATSTDTRGYTF. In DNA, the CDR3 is TGTGCCACCAGCACAGACACGCGCGGCTACACCTTC.

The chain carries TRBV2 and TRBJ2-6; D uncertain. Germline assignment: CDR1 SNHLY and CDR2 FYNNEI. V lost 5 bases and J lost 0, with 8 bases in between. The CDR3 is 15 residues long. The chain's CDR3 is CASSQTSSGANVLTF. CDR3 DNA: TGTGCCAGCAGTCAGACAAGCTCTGGGGCCAACGTCCTGACTTTC.

The CDR3 loop is CASTPTGTEAFF. In DNA, the CDR3 is TGTGCCAGCACCCCCACGGGCACTGAAGCTTTCTTT. V and J are TRBV6-1 and TRBJ1-1; D gene uncertain. Trimming cost V 7 bases and J 4 bases, with 10 bases left between them. Germline V gene lookup returns CDR1 MNHNS and CDR2 SASEGT. CDR3 length: 12 amino acids.

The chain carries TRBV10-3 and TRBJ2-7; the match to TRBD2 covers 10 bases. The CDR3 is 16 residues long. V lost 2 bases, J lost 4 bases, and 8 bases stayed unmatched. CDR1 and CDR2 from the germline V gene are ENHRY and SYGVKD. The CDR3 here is CAISEKPSGSSYEQYF. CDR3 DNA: TGTGCCATCAGTGAGAAGCCTAGCGGGAGCTCATACGAGCAGTACTTC.

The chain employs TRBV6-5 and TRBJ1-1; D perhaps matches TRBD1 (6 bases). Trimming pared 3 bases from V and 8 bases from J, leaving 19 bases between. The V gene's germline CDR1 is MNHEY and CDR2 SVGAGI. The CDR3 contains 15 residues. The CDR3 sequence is CASSYWVGDTREAFF. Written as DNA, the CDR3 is TGTGCCAGCAGTTATTGGGTAGGGGACACCAGAGAAGCTTTCTTT.

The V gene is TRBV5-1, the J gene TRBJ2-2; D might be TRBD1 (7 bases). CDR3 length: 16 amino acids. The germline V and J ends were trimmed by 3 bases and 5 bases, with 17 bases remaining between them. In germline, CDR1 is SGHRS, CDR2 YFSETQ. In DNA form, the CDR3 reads TGCGCCAGCAGCTGGAGGGGGCTAGAGGGGACCGGGGAGCTGTTTTTT. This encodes CASSWRGLEGTGELFF.

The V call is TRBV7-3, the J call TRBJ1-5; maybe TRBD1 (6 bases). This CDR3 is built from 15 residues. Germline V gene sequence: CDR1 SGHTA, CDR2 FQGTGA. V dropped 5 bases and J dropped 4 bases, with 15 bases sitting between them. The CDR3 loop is CASSMVGGKNQPQHF. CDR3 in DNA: TGTGCCAGCAGCATGGTTGGGGGCAAAAATCAGCCCCAGCATTTT.

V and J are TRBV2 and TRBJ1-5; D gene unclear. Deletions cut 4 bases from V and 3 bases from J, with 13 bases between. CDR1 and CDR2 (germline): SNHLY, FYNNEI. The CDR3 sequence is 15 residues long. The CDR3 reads CASSAESGNNQPQHF. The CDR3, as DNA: TGTGCCAGCAGTGCCGAGAGCGGGAACAATCAGCCCCAGCATTTT. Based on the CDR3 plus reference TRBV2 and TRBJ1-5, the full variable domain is EPEVTQTPSHQVTQMGQEVILRCVPISNHLYFYWYRQILGQKVEFLVSFYNNEISEKSEIFDDQFSVERPDGSNFTLKIRSTKLEDSAMYFCASSAESGNNQPQHFGDGTRLSIL.

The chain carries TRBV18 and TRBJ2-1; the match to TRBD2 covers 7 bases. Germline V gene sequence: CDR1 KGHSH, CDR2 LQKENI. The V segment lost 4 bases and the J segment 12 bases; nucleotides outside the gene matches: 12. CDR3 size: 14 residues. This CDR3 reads CASSLGSGGVRQFF. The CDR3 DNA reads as TGTGCCAGCTCACTCGGCTCTGGGGGGGTACGGCAGTTCTTC.

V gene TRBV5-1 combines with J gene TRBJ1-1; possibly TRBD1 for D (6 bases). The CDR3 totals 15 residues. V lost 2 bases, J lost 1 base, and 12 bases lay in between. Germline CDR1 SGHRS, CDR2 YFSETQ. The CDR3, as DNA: TGCGCCAGCAGCTTCAGGGGACAAACGAACACTGAAGCTTTCTTT. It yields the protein CASSFRGQTNTEAFF.

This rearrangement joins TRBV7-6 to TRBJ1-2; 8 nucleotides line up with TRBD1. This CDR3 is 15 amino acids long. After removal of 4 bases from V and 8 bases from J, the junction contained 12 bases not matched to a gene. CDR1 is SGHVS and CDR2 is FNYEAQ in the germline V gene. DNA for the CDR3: TGTGCCAGCAGCTCCACTCTAACAGGGGGTTCCGGCTACACCTTC. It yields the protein CASSSTLTGGSGYTF.

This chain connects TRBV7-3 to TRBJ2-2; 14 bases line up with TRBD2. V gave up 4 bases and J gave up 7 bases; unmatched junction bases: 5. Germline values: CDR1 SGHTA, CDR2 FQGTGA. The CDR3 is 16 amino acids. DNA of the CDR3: TGTGCCAGCAGCTCGCTGACTAGCGGGGGGGTCGGGGAGCTGTTTTTT. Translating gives CASSSLTSGGVGELFF.

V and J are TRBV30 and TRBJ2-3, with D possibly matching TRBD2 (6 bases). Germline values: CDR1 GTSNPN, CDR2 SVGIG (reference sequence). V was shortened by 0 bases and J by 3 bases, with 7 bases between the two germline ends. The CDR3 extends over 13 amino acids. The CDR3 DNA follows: TGTGCCTGGAGTGTCCGGGGGACAGATACGCAGTATTTT. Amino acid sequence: CAWSVRGTDTQYF.

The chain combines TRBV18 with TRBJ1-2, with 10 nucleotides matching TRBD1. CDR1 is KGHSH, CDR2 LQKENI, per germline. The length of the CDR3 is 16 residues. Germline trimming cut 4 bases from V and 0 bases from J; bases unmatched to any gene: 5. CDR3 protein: CASSRRTGGPNYGYTF. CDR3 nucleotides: TGTGCCAGCTCACGGCGGACAGGGGGACCTAACTATGGCTACACCTTC.

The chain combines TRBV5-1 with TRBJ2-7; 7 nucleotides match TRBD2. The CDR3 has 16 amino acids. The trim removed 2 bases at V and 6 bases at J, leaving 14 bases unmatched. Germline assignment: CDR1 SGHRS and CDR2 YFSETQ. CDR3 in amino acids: CASSFPRTRGFAEQYF. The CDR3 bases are TGCGCCAGCAGCTTTCCCAGGACTAGAGGATTCGCCGAGCAGTACTTC.

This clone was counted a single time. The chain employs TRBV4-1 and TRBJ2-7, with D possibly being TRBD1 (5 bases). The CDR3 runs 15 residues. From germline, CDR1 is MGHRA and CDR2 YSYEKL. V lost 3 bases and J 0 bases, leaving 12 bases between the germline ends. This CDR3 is CASSHRTLSSYEQYF. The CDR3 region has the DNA TGCGCCAGCAGCCACCGGACATTGAGCTCCTACGAGCAGTACTTC.

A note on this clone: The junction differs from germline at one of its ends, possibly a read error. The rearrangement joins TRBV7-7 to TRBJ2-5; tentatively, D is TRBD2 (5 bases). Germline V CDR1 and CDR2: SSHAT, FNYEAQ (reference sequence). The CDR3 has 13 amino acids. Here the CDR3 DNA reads TGTGCTAGCAGTTCTAGCCTACAAGAGACCCAGTACTTC. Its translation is CASSSSLQETQYF.

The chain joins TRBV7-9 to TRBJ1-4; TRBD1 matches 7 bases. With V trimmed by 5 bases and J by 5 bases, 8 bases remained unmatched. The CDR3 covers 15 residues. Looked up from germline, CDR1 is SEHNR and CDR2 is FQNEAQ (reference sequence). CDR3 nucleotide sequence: TGTGCCAGCAGCGCGGCGGGACAGCCAAATGAAAAACTGTTTTTT. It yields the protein CASSAAGQPNEKLFF.

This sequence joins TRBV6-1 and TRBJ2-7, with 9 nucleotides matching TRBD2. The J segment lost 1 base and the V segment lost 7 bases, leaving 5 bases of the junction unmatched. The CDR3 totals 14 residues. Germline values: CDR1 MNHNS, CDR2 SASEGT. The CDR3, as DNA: TGTGCCAGCACGCGACTAGCGGATTCCTACGAGCAGTACTTC. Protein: CASTRLADSYEQYF.

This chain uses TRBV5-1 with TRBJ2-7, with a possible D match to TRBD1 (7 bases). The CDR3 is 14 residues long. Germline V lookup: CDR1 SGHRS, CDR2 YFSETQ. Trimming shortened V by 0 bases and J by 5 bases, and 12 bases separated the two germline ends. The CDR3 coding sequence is TGCGCCAGCAGCTTGGGACAGGGAGGAGACGAGCAGTACTTC. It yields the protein CASSLGQGGDEQYF.